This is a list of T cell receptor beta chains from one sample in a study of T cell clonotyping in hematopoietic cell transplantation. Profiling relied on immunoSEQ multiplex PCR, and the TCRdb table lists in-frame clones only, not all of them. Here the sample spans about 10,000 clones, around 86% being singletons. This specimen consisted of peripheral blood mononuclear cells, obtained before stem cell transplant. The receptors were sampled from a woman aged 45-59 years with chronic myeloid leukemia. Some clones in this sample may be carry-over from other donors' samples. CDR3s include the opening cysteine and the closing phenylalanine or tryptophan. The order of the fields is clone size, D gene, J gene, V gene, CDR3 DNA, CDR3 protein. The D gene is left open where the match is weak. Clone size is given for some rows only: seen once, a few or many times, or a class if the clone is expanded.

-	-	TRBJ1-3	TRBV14	TGTGCCAGCAGCCAAGTCAGAAACACCATATATTTT	CASSQVRNTIYF
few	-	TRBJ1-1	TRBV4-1	TGCGCCAGCAGAATCACAGGATCGAACACTGAAGCTTTCTTT	CASRITGSNTEAFF
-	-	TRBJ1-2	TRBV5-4	TGTGCCAGCAGTATAGACCCAGGGGAGTATGGCTACACCTTC	CASSIDPGEYGYTF
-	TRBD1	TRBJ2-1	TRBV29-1	TGCAGCGTGGAGGACAGGGGTCGCTACAATGAGCAGTTCTTC	CSVEDRGRYNEQFF
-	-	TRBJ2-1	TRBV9	TGTGCCAGCAGCGTAGATCCAGGTAGGATTGATGAGCAGTTCTTC	CASSVDPGRIDEQFF
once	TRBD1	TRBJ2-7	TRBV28	TGTGCCAGCAGTTTAGTCGGGGGGACAGGGGTCTCCTACGAGCAGTACTTC	CASSLVGGTGVSYEQYF
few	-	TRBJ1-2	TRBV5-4	TGTGCCAGCAGCTTAGACAGGAGAGGCTACACCTTC	CASSLDRRGYTF
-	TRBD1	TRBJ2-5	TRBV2	TGTGCCAGCATAGACAGGGTGCTGTTGGAGACCCAGTACTTC	CASIDRVLLETQYF
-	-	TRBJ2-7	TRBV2	TGTGCCAGCAGTTCCATAGGGCAGTACGAGCAGTACTTC	CASSSIGQYEQYF
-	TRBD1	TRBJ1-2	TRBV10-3	TGTGCCATCAGTACAGGGGATTCTGGCTACACCTTC	CAISTGDSGYTF